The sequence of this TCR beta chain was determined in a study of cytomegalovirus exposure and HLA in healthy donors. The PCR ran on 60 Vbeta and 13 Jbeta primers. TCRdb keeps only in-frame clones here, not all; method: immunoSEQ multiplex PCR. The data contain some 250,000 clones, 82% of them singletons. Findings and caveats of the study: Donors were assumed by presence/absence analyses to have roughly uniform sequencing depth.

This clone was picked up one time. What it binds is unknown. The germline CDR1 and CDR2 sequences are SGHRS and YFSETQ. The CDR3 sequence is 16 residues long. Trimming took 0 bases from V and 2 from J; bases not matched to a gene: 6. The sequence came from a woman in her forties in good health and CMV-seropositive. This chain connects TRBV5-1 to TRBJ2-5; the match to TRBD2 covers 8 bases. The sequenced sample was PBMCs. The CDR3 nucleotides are TGCGCCAGCAGCTTGGAGCCGGGGGGGCAACAAGAGACCCAGTACTTC. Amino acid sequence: CASSLEPGGQQETQYF.